Presented here are 8 T cell receptor beta chains from one specimen sequenced in a study of cytomegalovirus exposure and HLA in healthy donors. The PCR ran on 60 Vbeta and 13 Jbeta primers. The repertoire was sequenced with immunoSEQ multiplex PCR; TCRdb's copy has only in-frame clones and lacks some. The data contain roughly 100,000 clones, approximately 86% of them singletons. The sample was PBMCs. The receptor source for this set is a man aged 18 to 29 in good health and CMV-seronegative.

The chain recombines TRBV19 with TRBJ1-1; 7 bases line up with TRBD1. Germline V gives CDR1 LNHDA, CDR2 SQIVND (reference sequence). Losses at the gene ends were 10 bases for V and 5 bases for J; bases not matched to a gene: 19. The CDR3 covers 16 residues. CDR3 sequence reads: CATKRTGAIRGTEAFF. The CDR3 DNA reads as TGTGCCACAAAAAGAACAGGGGCAATTCGGGGGACTGAAGCTTTCTTT.

The J gene is TRBJ1-5, the V gene TRBV6-5; D might be TRBD1 (5 bases). Trimming pared 6 bases from V and 4 bases from J, leaving 16 bases between. There are 15 residues in the CDR3. Per germline, CDR1 MNHEY and CDR2 SVGAGI. The CDR3 nucleotides are TGTGCCAGCAGCCGCCAAGGGGCAGCTAATCAGCCCCAGCATTTT. Translating it yields CASSRQGAANQPQHF.

V usage is TRBV4-1 and J usage is TRBJ1-1; TRBD1 matches at 8 bases. CDR3 size: 16 residues. Trimming removed 1 base from V and 6 bases from J; junction bases left unmatched: 10. The V gene's germline CDR1 is MGHRA and CDR2 YSYEKL. The CDR3 region has the DNA TGCGCCAGCAGCCAAGCCAGCGGACAGGGTTTGGCTGAAGCTTTCTTT. It translates to CASSQASGQGLAEAFF.

The chain is built from TRBV28 and TRBJ2-1, with 11 bases identical to TRBD1. The ends lost 5 bases at V and 9 bases at J; junction bases unmatched: 9. Germline V gives CDR1 MDHEN, CDR2 SYDVKM. CDR3 size: 15 residues. The CDR3 sequence is CASSRGQGVFSEQFF. The DNA of the CDR3 is TGTGCCAGCAGTCGGGGACAGGGGGTTTTCAGTGAGCAGTTCTTC.

V and J are TRBV6-5 and TRBJ2-1; D is possibly TRBD1 (5 bases). The germline V and J ends were trimmed by 4 bases and 2 bases, with 15 bases remaining between them. Germline CDR1 reads MNHEY; CDR2 reads SVGAGI. The length of the CDR3 is 16 residues. CDR3 in DNA: TGTGCCAGCAGTTCTTTACAGGTTTCAACCTACAATGAGCAGTTCTTC. The encoded protein is CASSSLQVSTYNEQFF.

The genes are TRBV5-4 and TRBJ1-4, with D possibly being TRBD1 (5 bases). V lost 4 bases to trimming and J lost 5 bases, with 18 bases between them. Germline CDR1 SGHNT, CDR2 YYREEE (reference sequence). The length of the CDR3 is 16 residues. In nucleotides, the CDR3 is TGTGCCAGCAGCCAAGACCCTTCTGGGGGGAATGAAAAACTGTTTTTT. Translating it yields CASSQDPSGGNEKLFF.

This sequence joins TRBV27 and TRBJ2-7; 7 bases are a match to TRBD1. Trimming removed 7 bases from V and 1 base from J; junction bases left unmatched: 4. This CDR3 spans 13 amino acids. The germline V gene has CDR1 MNHEY and CDR2 SMNVEV (reference sequence). The CDR3 coding sequence is TGTGCCAGCAAGGGGGCTTTATCCTACGAGCAGTACTTC. Amino acids: CASKGALSYEQYF.

The V gene is TRBV4-2, the J gene TRBJ2-7, with 7 bases that match TRBD1. Germline lookup yields CDR1 LGHNA and CDR2 YNFKEQ. V shed 1 base, J shed 6 bases, and the junction held 6 bases outside the gene matches. This CDR3 comprises 14 residues. The CDR3 sequence is CASSQGQGTAEQYF. For the CDR3, the DNA is TGTGCCAGCAGCCAAGGACAGGGTACTGCCGAGCAGTACTTC.